Each of the 11 T cell receptor beta chains below was sequenced from the same sample in a study of siplizumab effects on memory and regulatory T cells (dated by TCRdb to the late 2010s). The library was generated by the immunoSEQ multiplex PCR assay. Held by TCRdb, this immuneACCESS table contains in-frame sequences only and omits some clones. Under half of the omission traces to an unresolved V gene where checked; the cause of the rest is unknown. The table for this sample lists 50,000 or so clones; 87% of them were counted only once. 0.35% of the sample rests with the top ten. The sample consisted of naive CD8+ T cells sorted from blood. Read against the paper, the sample's cell subset or site label means: unstimulated naive T cells. These receptors all stem from a human donor in good health.

The rearrangement joins TRBV25-1 to TRBJ1-2, with a possible D match to TRBD1 (6 bases). The CDR3 runs to 14 residues. Trimming removed 5 bases at V and 2 bases at J, with 12 bases between. The V gene's germline CDR1 is MGHDK and CDR2 SYGVNS. CDR3 loop: CASSPTGGNYGYTF. CDR3 bases: TGTGCCAGCAGTCCGACAGGCGGGAACTATGGCTACACCTTC.

J is TRBJ2-1 and V is TRBV19; D might be TRBD1 (6 bases). CDR3 length: 12 residues. Germline lookup yields CDR1 LNHDA and CDR2 SQIVND (reference sequence). V gave up 10 bases and J gave up 4 bases, with 11 bases separating them. The CDR3 DNA reads TGTGCCACCGAACAGGGATACAATGAGCAGTTCTTC. Encoded protein: CATEQGYNEQFF. Full variable domain (missing parts from reference TRBV19 and TRBJ2-1): DGGITQSPKYLFRKEGQNVTLSCEQNLNHDAMYWYRQDPGQGLRLIYYSQIVNDFQKGDIAEGYSVSREKKESFPLTVTSAQKNPTAFYLCATEQGYNEQFFGPGTRLTVL.

The chain joins TRBV5-1 to TRBJ2-2; TRBD2 aligns across 7 bases. The trim removed 2 bases at V and 4 bases at J, leaving 5 bases unmatched. This CDR3 has 15 residues. CDR1 is SGHRS, CDR2 YFSETQ, per germline. The CDR3 coding sequence is TGCGCCAGCAGCTTTTTGCGGGAGAGCACCGGGGAGCTGTTTTTT. Protein: CASSFLRESTGELFF.

The rearrangement joins TRBV7-9 to TRBJ1-1, with D possibly matching TRBD1 (6 bases). V was clipped by 2 bases and J by 8 bases, with 9 bases between them. The CDR3 is made up of 12 amino acids. Germline CDR1 is SEHNR and CDR2 is FQNEAQ (reference sequence). CDR3 sequence (DNA): TGTGCCAGCAGCTTAAACAGGGAAGAAGCTTTCTTT. Translation: CASSLNREEAFF.

The chain combines TRBV12-5 with TRBJ2-7, with D perhaps TRBD2 (5 bases). This CDR3 has 13 residues. The germline V gene has CDR1 LGHNT and CDR2 FRNRAP. Between the trimmed V and J ends, which lost 3 bases and 5 bases, there was a span of 11 bases. The CDR3 loop is CASGLAVEDEQYF. The CDR3 region has the DNA TGTGCTAGTGGTTTAGCGGTGGAGGACGAGCAGTACTTC.

This CDR3 reads CASSVLGQDIYNEQFF. The CDR3 DNA reads as TGTGCCAGCAGTGTTTTAGGACAGGACATTTACAATGAGCAGTTCTTC. The gene calls are TRBV14 and TRBJ2-1, with 7 bases aligning to TRBD1. This CDR3 is built from 16 residues. Germline CDR1 is SGHDN and CDR2 is FVKESK. The ends lost 6 bases at V and 4 bases at J; junction bases unmatched: 12.

The CDR3 loop is CASSLVRNTEAFF. CDR3 DNA sequence: TGCGCCAGCAGCTTGGTCCGGAACACTGAAGCTTTCTTT. The rearrangement uses TRBV5-1 and TRBJ1-1; D ambiguous. Germline V lookup: CDR1 SGHRS, CDR2 YFSETQ. Trimming shortened V by 0 bases and J by 1 base, and 4 bases separated the two germline ends. The CDR3 runs to 13 residues.

This chain connects TRBV7-9 to TRBJ1-1; D is unclear. Looked up from germline, CDR1 is SEHNR and CDR2 is FQNEAQ (reference sequence). CDR3 length equals 14 residues. V lost 5 bases to trimming and J lost 10 bases, with 20 bases between them. In DNA, the CDR3 is TGTGCCAGCAGCGACAAGGGAATAACCTTTGTAGCTTTCTTT. The encoded protein is CASSDKGITFVAFF.

The rearrangement joins TRBV19 to TRBJ2-1, with 7 bases identical to TRBD2. Germline CDR1 and CDR2: LNHDA and SQIVND (reference sequence). Unmatched junction bases numbered 4, after V lost 5 bases and J lost 9 bases. This CDR3 spans 12 amino acids. CDR3 nucleotides: TGTGCCAGTAGTGCTCTAGCGGTTGAGCAGTTCTTC. Residues: CASSALAVEQFF.

The chain links TRBV5-1 to TRBJ2-7; the match to TRBD1 covers 7 bases. This CDR3 has 16 amino acids. CDR1 is SGHRS and CDR2 is YFSETQ in the germline V gene. The V and J ends lost 5 bases and 6 bases, in that order; junction bases with no gene match: 17. This CDR3 reads CASRPSSMDRWGEQYF. In DNA, the CDR3 is TGCGCCAGCAGGCCGAGTTCAATGGACAGGTGGGGCGAGCAGTACTTC.

CDR3 DNA: TGTGCCAGCAGTACGCTCGGGCTAGCGGGAGCGAAGACAGATACGCAGTATTTT. It specifies CASSTLGLAGAKTDTQYF. The chain combines TRBV27 with TRBJ2-3, with 10 bases lining up with TRBD2. After removal of 5 bases from V and 3 bases from J, the junction contained 14 bases not matched to a gene. The CDR3 loop spans 18 amino acids. Per the germline V gene, CDR1 is MNHEY and CDR2 is SMNVEV (reference sequence).